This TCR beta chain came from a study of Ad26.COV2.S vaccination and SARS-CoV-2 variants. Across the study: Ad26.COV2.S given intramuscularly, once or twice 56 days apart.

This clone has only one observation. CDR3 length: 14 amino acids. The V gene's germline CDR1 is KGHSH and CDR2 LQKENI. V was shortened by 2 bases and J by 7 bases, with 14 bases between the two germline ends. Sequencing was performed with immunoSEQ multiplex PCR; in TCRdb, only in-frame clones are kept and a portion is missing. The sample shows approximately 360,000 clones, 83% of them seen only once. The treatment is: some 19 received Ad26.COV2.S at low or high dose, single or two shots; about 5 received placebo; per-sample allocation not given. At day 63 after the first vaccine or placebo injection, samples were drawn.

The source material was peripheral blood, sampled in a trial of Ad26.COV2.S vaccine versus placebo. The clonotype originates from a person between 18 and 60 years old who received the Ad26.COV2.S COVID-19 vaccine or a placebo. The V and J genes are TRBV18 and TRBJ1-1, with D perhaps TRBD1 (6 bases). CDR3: CASSPAIIGGEAFF. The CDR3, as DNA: TGTGCCAGCTCACCAGCTATAATAGGGGGTGAAGCTTTCTTT.